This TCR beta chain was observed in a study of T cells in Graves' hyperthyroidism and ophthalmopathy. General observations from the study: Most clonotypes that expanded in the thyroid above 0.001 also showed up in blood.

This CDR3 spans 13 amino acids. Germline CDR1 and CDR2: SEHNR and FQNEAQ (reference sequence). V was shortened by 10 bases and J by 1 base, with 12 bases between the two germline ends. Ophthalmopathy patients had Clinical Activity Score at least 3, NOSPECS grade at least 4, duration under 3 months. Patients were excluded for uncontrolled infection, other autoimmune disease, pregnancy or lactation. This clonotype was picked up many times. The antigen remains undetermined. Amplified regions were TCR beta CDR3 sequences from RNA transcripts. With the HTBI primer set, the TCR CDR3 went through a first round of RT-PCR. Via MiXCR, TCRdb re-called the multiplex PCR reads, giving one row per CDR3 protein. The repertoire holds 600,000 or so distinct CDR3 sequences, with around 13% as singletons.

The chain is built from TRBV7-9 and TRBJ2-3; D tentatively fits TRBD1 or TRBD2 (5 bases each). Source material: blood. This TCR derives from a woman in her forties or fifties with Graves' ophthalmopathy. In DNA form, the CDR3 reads TGTGCCACACCCGTGGGGGGCACAGATACGCAGTATTTT. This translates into CATPVGGTDTQYF.